This is a list of T cell receptor beta chains from one sample in a study of human T cells and chemical hapten exposure. TCRdb processed the RACE reads anew with MiXCR; each CDR3 protein has one entry. This sample has 300,000 to 450,000 distinct CDR3 sequences, with over 5% found just once. The sequencing used whole blood, collected in connection with sensitization to the hapten diphenylcyclopropenone (DPC). These receptors all stem from a woman aged 18-35 years with alopecia areata. Some clones in this sample may be carry-over from other donors' samples. Both conserved end residues are part of each CDR3. D genes are given only for firm matches. Clone size is not always given. Where it is, it says once, few, many or a class for expanded clones.

TRBV10-3	TRBJ2-7	-	many	13	CAISEAGGNEQYF	TGTGCCATCAGTGAGGCAGGAGGGAACGAGCAGTACTTC
TRBV2	TRBJ1-5	-	-	15	CASMRGTASNQPQHF	TGTGCCTCCATGAGAGGTACCGCAAGCAATCAGCCCCAGCATTTT
TRBV4-2	TRBJ1-4	-	many	13	CASSQQANEKLFF	TGTGCCAGCAGCCAACAGGCTAATGAAAAACTGTTTTTT
TRBV28	TRBJ1-1	-	few	12	CASGAGVTEAFF	TGTGCCAGCGGAGCGGGGGTCACTGAAGCTTTCTTT
TRBV27	TRBJ2-1	-	-	13	CASSPAGIDEQFF	TGTGCCAGCAGTCCTGCGGGGATAGATGAGCAGTTCTTC
TRBV18	TRBJ1-5	-	many	15	CASSPAGDSNQPQHF	TGTGCCAGCTCACCAGCCGGAGATAGCAATCAGCCCCAGCATTTT
TRBV7-9	TRBJ1-5	TRBD1	many	14	CASSMGQGGQPQHF	TGTGCCAGCAGCATGGGACAGGGCGGTCAGCCCCAGCATTTT
TRBV7-2	TRBJ2-3	-	many	16	CASSAADLESTDTQYF	TGTGCCAGCAGCGCTGCGGACCTAGAAAGCACAGATACGCAGTATTTT
TRBV6-5	TRBJ1-5	-	few	15	CASSYIGGPDQPQHF	TGTGCCAGCAGTTACATTGGAGGGCCTGATCAGCCCCAGCATTTT
TRBV28	TRBJ2-1	TRBD2	few	16	CASSKNSGGALNEQFF	TGTGCCAGCAGCAAGAATAGCGGGGGGGCCCTGAATGAGCAGTTCTTC
TRBV15	TRBJ1-5	-	many	15	CATSRGPLGNQPQHF	TGTGCCACCAGCAGAGGACCCTTAGGCAATCAGCCCCAGCATTTT
TRBV6-2/TRBV6-3	TRBJ1-1	-	many	15	CASCPSGQGFTEAFF	TGTGCCAGCTGCCCCTCCGGGCAGGGGTTCACTGAAGCTTTCTTT
TRBV7-2	TRBJ2-1	-	many	13	CASSLFIYNEQFF	TGTGCCAGCAGCTTGTTCATATACAATGAGCAGTTCTTC
TRBV7-9	TRBJ2-7	TRBD2	-	14	CASSRERGAYEQYF	TGTGCCAGCAGCCGCGAGCGGGGTGCCTACGAGCAGTACTTC
TRBV7-8	TRBJ1-2	TRBD1	many	14	CASSQAPQGHGYTF	TGTGCCAGCAGCCAGGCCCCACAGGGGCATGGCTACACCTTC
TRBV6-5	TRBJ1-2	-	many	16	CASSYSMLDRNYGYTF	TGTGCCAGCAGTTATTCAATGCTGGACAGAAACTATGGCTACACCTTC
TRBV29-1	TRBJ1-1	TRBD1	few	13	CSGETGLNTEAFF	TGCAGCGGGGAGACAGGGCTGAACACTGAAGCTTTCTTT
TRBV3-1	TRBJ2-5	-	many	12	CASSQDLETQYF	TGTGCCAGCAGCCAAGATCTTGAGACCCAGTACTTC
TRBV3-1	TRBJ1-6	-	-	14	CASRHGQVNSPLHF	TGTGCCAGCAGGCACGGGCAGGTCAACTCACCCCTCCACTTT
TRBV28	TRBJ1-5	TRBD1	many	15	CASSPGQGGIQPQHF	TGTGCCAGCAGCCCCGGACAGGGGGGGATTCAGCCCCAGCATTTT
TRBV4-1	TRBJ2-7	-	few	15	CASSQARSGVYEQYF	TGCGCCAGCAGCCAGGCCAGGTCGGGGGTCTACGAGCAGTACTTC
TRBV5-1	TRBJ2-7	TRBD1	few	16	CASSLELRTGSYEQYF	TGCGCCAGCAGCTTGGAACTTCGGACAGGTTCCTACGAGCAGTACTTC
TRBV4-3	TRBJ2-1	TRBD2	few	15	CASSQDAGAYNEQFF	TGCGCCAGCAGCCAAGATGCGGGGGCCTACAATGAGCAGTTCTTC
TRBV20-1	TRBJ2-7	-	-	15	CSASRLRQSIYEQYF	TGCAGTGCCTCTAGGTTGAGGCAGTCCATCTACGAGCAGTACTTC
TRBV10-3	TRBJ1-5	TRBD1	few	15	CATAPQGVDNQPQHF	TGTGCCACCGCGCCCCAGGGGGTTGACAATCAGCCCCAGCATTTT
TRBV20-1	TRBJ1-1	-	many	13	CSAEGSIGTEAFF	TGCAGTGCTGAAGGGAGTATCGGAACCGAAGCTTTCTTT
TRBV7-2	TRBJ2-1	TRBD2	-	16	CASSRERGGSYNEQFF	TGTGCCAGCAGCAGAGAGCGGGGGGGTTCCTACAATGAGCAGTTCTTC